Below, 2 T cell receptor beta chains from the same sample are listed, as sequenced in a study of blood T cells in healthy people across ages. A second roughly 6 to 12 cycle PCR used barcoded and J-beta primers. TCRdb ran MiXCR on the 5' RACE reads and lists one entry per CDR3 protein. The sample holds hundreds of thousands of distinct CDR3 sequences, about 29% seen once. This sample was shared with a second study, whose subject was T cells of mothers and their children.

Material: blood. The receptors come from a boy aged 2 to 10 in good health.

This clonotype was detected a few times. The chain carries TRBV20-1 and TRBJ2-7, with D tentatively TRBD1 or TRBD2 (5 bases each). Trimming shortened V by 6 bases and J by 3 bases, and 12 bases separated the two germline ends. The CDR3 is 12 amino acids. CDR1 is DFQATT and CDR2 is SNEGSKA in the germline V gene (reference sequence). This CDR3 reads CSASRGLYEQYF. CDR3 DNA: TGCAGTGCCAGTCGGGGCCTCTACGAGCAGTACTTC.

The chain links TRBV11-3 to TRBJ2-1; 10 bases line up with TRBD2. CDR1 and CDR2 (germline): SGHNT, YENEEA. There are 15 residues in the CDR3. Trimming took 5 bases from V and 9 from J; bases not matched to a gene: 10. CDR3 protein: CASSPLAGAGAEQFF. DNA for the CDR3: TGTGCCAGCAGCCCGCTAGCGGGAGCGGGGGCTGAGCAGTTCTTC. The whole variable domain, remainder taken from reference TRBV11-3 and TRBJ2-1, is EAGVVQSPRYKIIEKKQPVAFWCNPISGHNTLYWYLQNLGQGPELLIRYENEEAVDDSQLPKDRFSAERLKGVDSTLKIQPAELGDSAVYLCASSPLAGAGAEQFFGPGTRLTVL.